Shown below are 16 T cell receptor beta chains from a single sample sequenced in a study of cytomegalovirus exposure and HLA in healthy donors (dated by TCRdb to about 2017). Library preparation was by the immunoSEQ multiplex PCR assay. A mixture of 60 forward primers for TCR Vbeta segments and 13 reverse primers for TCR Jbeta segments was used in the multiplex PCR. Entries here come from immuneACCESS through TCRdb and include only in-frame sequences with V and J called. Some clones fail to appear in such tables; in the studies checked, an unresolved V gene covers under half of the shortfall, and the cause of the remainder is unknown. The table for this sample lists 180,000 or so clones; 76% of them were counted only once. The ten largest clones take up roughly 2.5% of the sample. What was sequenced was PBMCs. These receptors all stem from a woman under 40 in good health and CMV-seropositive.

This chain's CDR3 is CASSFGQGAGNIQYF. The CDR3 bases are TGTGCCAGCAGCTTTGGACAGGGGGCGGGAAACATTCAGTACTTC. This rearrangement joins TRBV5-4 to TRBJ2-4, with 11 positions matching TRBD1. Germline values: CDR1 SGHNT, CDR2 YYREEE (reference sequence). The V and J ends lost 2 bases and 6 bases, in that order; junction bases with no gene match: 4. The CDR3 is 15 residues long.

This chain links TRBV10-3 with TRBJ1-2; unclear D gene. Germline lookup yields CDR1 ENHRY and CDR2 SYGVKD. Trimming removed 2 bases at V and 6 bases at J, with 10 bases between. This CDR3 comprises 13 residues. CDR3 nucleotide sequence: TGTGCCATCAGTGAGGGGCAGTATCATGGCTACACCTTC. Protein: CAISEGQYHGYTF.

The chain has TRBV28 and TRBJ2-3; 7 bases match TRBD2. There are 18 residues in the CDR3. V trimming: 3 bases; J trimming: 0 bases; junction bases outside the gene matches: 12. Per germline, CDR1 MDHEN and CDR2 SYDVKM. CDR3 sequence (DNA): TGTGCCAGCAGTTTTGGGCTAACTAGCGTCTCTAGCACAGATACGCAGTATTTT. Amino acid sequence: CASSFGLTSVSSTDTQYF.

The CDR3 spells CASSSRGQGVYEQYF. CDR3 DNA: TGTGCCAGCAGCTCGAGGGGACAGGGGGTATACGAGCAGTACTTC. The V gene is TRBV5-6, the J gene TRBJ2-7; 11 positions match TRBD1. This CDR3 has 15 residues. The V segment lost 3 bases and the J segment 4 bases; nucleotides outside the gene matches: 6. Germline-derived CDR1 and CDR2 are SGHDT and YYEEEE.

In its sample, this clone was seen a few times. The V call is TRBV2, the J call TRBJ2-7; 12 bases are shared with TRBD2. The V segment lost 6 bases and the J segment 3 bases; nucleotides outside the gene matches: 6. CDR1 is SNHLY and CDR2 is FYNNEI in the germline V gene. The CDR3 runs to 15 residues. CDR3 in amino acids: CASRATSGGIYEQYF. The DNA for the CDR3 is TGTGCCAGCAGGGCCACTAGCGGGGGGATCTACGAGCAGTACTTC.

This sequence joins TRBV27 and TRBJ2-7, with D tentatively TRBD1 (6 bases). This CDR3 region has 13 residues. The germline V gene encodes CDR1 MNHEY and CDR2 SMNVEV (reference sequence). V lost 8 bases and J lost 2, with 13 bases in between. For the CDR3, the DNA is TGTGCCAGCTGGACAGCAGGACCCTACGAGCAGTACTTC. Translated, it gives CASWTAGPYEQYF.

The rearrangement uses TRBV19 and TRBJ1-3; possible D gene TRBD1, 6 bases. The CDR3 is made up of 16 amino acids. Germline CDR1 reads LNHDA; CDR2 reads SQIVND (reference sequence). The V end was cut by 4 bases, the J end by 0 bases, with 13 bases between. In DNA form, the CDR3 reads TGTGCCAGTAGTACCCGTGGACAGTACTCTGGAAACACCATATATTTT. Translated, it gives CASSTRGQYSGNTIYF.

The chain's CDR3 is CAWRVSRGHGYTF. The CDR3 nucleotides are TGTGCCTGGAGAGTGTCCAGGGGACATGGCTACACCTTC. The chain couples TRBV30 to TRBJ1-2, with a tentative D call TRBD1 (6 bases). The germline V gene has CDR1 GTSNPN and CDR2 SVGIG (reference sequence). The V end lost 3 bases, the J end lost 6 bases, and 14 bases lay between the germline ends. The CDR3 is 13 residues long.

The chain combines TRBV5-1 with TRBJ2-1; 9 nucleotides align to TRBD1. Germline V lookup: CDR1 SGHRS, CDR2 YFSETQ. The CDR3 has 15 residues. V was pared by 2 bases and J by 8 bases, with 8 bases of the junction left unmatched. CDR3 loop: CASSFRDRAPDEQFF. CDR3 nucleotide sequence: TGCGCCAGCAGCTTCCGGGACAGGGCCCCCGATGAGCAGTTCTTC.

The CDR3 nucleotides read TGCGCCAGCAGCCTCCAAGGGGGCACCGGGGAGCTGTTTTTT. It translates to CASSLQGGTGELFF. The chain uses TRBV5-1 and TRBJ2-2, with D perhaps matching TRBD1 (6 bases). The CDR3 has 14 residues. V gave up 4 bases and J gave up 4 bases, with 11 bases separating them. CDR1 is SGHRS and CDR2 is YFSETQ in the germline V gene.

The gene calls are TRBV28 and TRBJ2-3; maybe TRBD1 (6 bases). Germline lookup yields CDR1 MDHEN and CDR2 SYDVKM. Trimming cost V 6 bases and J 2 bases, with 18 bases left between them. The CDR3 covers 16 residues. CDR3 residues: CASSPRGQGFTDTQYF. In DNA form, the CDR3 reads TGTGCCAGCAGCCCCCGAGGGCAGGGGTTCACAGATACGCAGTATTTT.

The chain recombines TRBV7-9 with TRBJ2-5, with D perhaps matching TRBD1 (5 bases). V was clipped by 3 bases and J by 2 bases, with 7 bases between them. Per the germline V gene, CDR1 is SEHNR and CDR2 is FQNEAQ (reference sequence). CDR3 length: 13 residues. In DNA, the CDR3 is TGTGCCAGCAGCTTCAGGGCGCAAGAGACCCAGTACTTC. It translates to CASSFRAQETQYF. The full variable domain, rest sourced from reference TRBV7-9 and TRBJ2-5, is DTGVSQNPRHKITKRGQNVTFRCDPISEHNRLYWYRQTLGQGPEFLTYFQNEAQLEKSRLLSDRFSAERPKGSFSTLEIQRTEQGDSAMYLCASSFRAQETQYFGPGTRLLVL.

This clone was detected only once. The chain uses TRBV11-2 and TRBJ1-3; no firm D call. The V end lost 3 bases, the J end lost 2 bases, and 11 bases lay between the germline ends. Per germline, CDR1 SGHAT and CDR2 FQNNGV. This CDR3 has 15 residues. This CDR3 is CASSLRVSAGNTIYF. CDR3 nucleotide sequence: TGTGCCAGCAGCTTGAGGGTTTCCGCTGGAAACACCATATATTTT.

This clone occurred a few times. V and J are TRBV11-3 and TRBJ2-7, with D tentatively TRBD1 (5 bases). The germline CDR1 and CDR2 sequences are SGHNT and YENEEA. Trimming removed 1 base from V and 5 bases from J, with 12 bases in between. This CDR3 spans 14 amino acids. The chain's CDR3 is CASSLGDSDDEQYF. The CDR3 nucleotides are TGTGCCAGCAGCTTAGGAGACAGCGATGACGAGCAGTACTTC.

The chain uses TRBV2 and TRBJ2-7; 7 nucleotides line up with TRBD1. J gave up 3 bases and V 2 bases, and 7 bases lay outside the gene matches. The length of the CDR3 is 15 residues. Germline V gene data show CDR1 as SNHLY and CDR2 as FYNNEI. The chain's CDR3 is CASSELTGAYYEQYF. In DNA, the CDR3 is TGTGCCAGCAGTGAATTAACAGGGGCGTACTACGAGCAGTACTTC.

The V and J genes are TRBV2 and TRBJ1-5; D possibly corresponds to TRBD1 (5 bases). The V and J ends lost 1 base and 3 bases respectively, with 10 bases between them. CDR1 SNHLY and CDR2 FYNNEI come from the germline V gene. The length of the CDR3 is 15 residues. Here the CDR3 reads CASSEGGSYNQPQHF. The CDR3 bases are TGTGCCAGCAGTGAAGGGGGCAGCTACAATCAGCCCCAGCATTTT.